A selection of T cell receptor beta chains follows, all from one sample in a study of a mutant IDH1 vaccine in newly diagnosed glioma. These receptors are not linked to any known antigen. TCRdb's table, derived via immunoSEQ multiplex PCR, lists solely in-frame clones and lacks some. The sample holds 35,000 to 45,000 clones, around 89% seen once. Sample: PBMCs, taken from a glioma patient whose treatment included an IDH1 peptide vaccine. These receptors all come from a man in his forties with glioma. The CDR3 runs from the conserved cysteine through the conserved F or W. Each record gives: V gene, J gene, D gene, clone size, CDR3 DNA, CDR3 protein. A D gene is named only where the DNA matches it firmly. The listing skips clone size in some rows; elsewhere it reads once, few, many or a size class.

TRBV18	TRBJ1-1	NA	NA	TGTGCCAGCTCACCATTGGGGAACACTGAAGCTTTCTTT	CASSPLGNTEAFF
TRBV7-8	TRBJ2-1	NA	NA	TGTGCCAGCAGCGCCGCCGCTACACCCAGCTCCTACAATGAGCAGTTCTTC	CASSAAATPSSYNEQFF
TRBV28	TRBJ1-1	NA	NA	TGTGCCAGCAATATCCGGGGGAACATGAACACTGAAGCTTTCTTT	CASNIRGNMNTEAFF
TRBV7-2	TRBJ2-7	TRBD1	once	TGTGCCAGCAGCTCCGCCGGGACAGGGAGGGGCGAGCAGTACTTC	CASSSAGTGRGEQYF
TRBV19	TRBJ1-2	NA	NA	TGTGCCAGTAGTTTTGGGTCCCCCACTGTCTATGGCTACACCTTC	CASSFGSPTVYGYTF
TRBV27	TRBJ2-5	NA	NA	TGTGCCAGCAGTTTCGGGGGCATGGAGACCCAGTACTTC	CASSFGGMETQYF
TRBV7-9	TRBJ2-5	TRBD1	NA	TGTGCCAGCAGCTTCCTAGGACAGGGAGAGACCCAGTACTTC	CASSFLGQGETQYF
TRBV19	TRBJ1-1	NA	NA	TGTGCCAGTAGTCCGGACATCGATGGGGACACTGAAGCTTTCTTT	CASSPDIDGDTEAFF
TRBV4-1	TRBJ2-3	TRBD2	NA	TGCGCCAGCAGCCAAGTGTTAACTAGCGGAAGCACAGATACGCAGTATTTT	CASSQVLTSGSTDTQYF
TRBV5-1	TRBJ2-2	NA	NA	TGCGCCAGCAGCTTGGAAGCCTCGAACACCGGGGAGCTGTTTTTT	CASSLEASNTGELFF
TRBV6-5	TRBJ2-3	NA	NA	TGTGCCAGCAGTCGCCAGGCCGCTGATACGCAGTATTTT	CASSRQAADTQYF
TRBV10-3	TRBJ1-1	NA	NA	TGTGCCATCAGTGAGTCGCGGACAGCGAACACTGAAGCTTTCTTT	CAISESRTANTEAFF
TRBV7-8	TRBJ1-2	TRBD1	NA	TGTGCCAGCAGCTTACGCCCACCCCGACAGGGGGCCGGCTACACCTTC	CASSLRPPRQGAGYTF
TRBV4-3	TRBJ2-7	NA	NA	TGCGCCAGCAGCCAAGATATGACAGACTACGAGCAGTACTTC	CASSQDMTDYEQYF
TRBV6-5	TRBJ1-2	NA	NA	TGTGCCAGCAGTTACGATGGGCGTTTCTATGGCTACACCTTC	CASSYDGRFYGYTF
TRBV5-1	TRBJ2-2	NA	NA	TGCGCCAGCAGCTTACTACCGGGACAGAACACCGGGGAGCTGTTTTTT	CASSLLPGQNTGELFF
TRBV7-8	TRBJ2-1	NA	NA	TGTGCCAGCAGCTTTAACTGGGGGGGCCACAATGAGCAGTTCTTC	CASSFNWGGHNEQFF
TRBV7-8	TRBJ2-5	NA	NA	TGTGCCAGCAGCTCGTACCAAGAGACCCAGTACTTC	CASSSYQETQYF
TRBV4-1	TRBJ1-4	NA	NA	TGCGCCAGCAGCCAAGACAGGTCCCTTGAAAAACTGTTTTTT	CASSQDRSLEKLFF
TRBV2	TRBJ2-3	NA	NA	TGTGCCAGCATATCAGGGGATACGCAGTATTTT	CASISGDTQYF
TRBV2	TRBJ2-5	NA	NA	TGTGCCAGCAGTGATATGTGGCCCCAGTACTTC	CASSDMWPQYF
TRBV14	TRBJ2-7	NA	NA	TGTGCCAGCAGCAGAAACAGGTACGAGCAGTACTTC	CASSRNRYEQYF
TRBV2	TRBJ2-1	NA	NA	TGTGCCAGCGCTCCGAGCGCCGGCCACAATGAGCAGTTCTTC	CASAPSAGHNEQFF
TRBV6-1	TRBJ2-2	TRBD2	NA	TGTGCCAGCAGTGAAGCCCTCGGGGGGAGATCCACCGGGGAGCTGTTTTTT	CASSEALGGRSTGELFF
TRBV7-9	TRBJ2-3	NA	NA	TGTGCCAGCAGCCTACTAGGGAACACAGATACGCAGTATTTT	CASSLLGNTDTQYF
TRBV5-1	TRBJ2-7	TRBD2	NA	TGCGCCAGCAGCCTGGCCGGGGGAGGGAACTACGAGCAGTACTTC	CASSLAGGGNYEQYF
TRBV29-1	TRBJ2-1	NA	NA	TGCAGCGTGAGGGTGGTACCTTACAATGAGCAGTTCTTC	CSVRVVPYNEQFF
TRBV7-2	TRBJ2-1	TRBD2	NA	TGTGCCAGCAGCATAAGCTCAGGGACTAGCGGGAGGGCCGTTGAGCAGTTCTTC	CASSISSGTSGRAVEQFF
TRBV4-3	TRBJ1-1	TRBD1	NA	TGCGCCAGCAGCCAAAGGACAGGCGACACTGAAGCTTTCTTT	CASSQRTGDTEAFF
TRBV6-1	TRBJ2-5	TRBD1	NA	TGTGCCAGCAGAGGGACAGGGATTAGGGAGACCCAGTACTTC	CASRGTGIRETQYF
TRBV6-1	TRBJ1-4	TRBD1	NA	TGTGCCAGCAGTGAAGGGACAGGGGGTGAAAAACTGTTTTTT	CASSEGTGGEKLFF
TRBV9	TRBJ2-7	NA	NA	TGTGCCAGCTCCACTACCCTGGGATCCTACGAGCAGTACTTC	CASSTTLGSYEQYF